These 28 T cell receptor beta chains share one sample of origin, sequenced in a study of blood T cell repertoires in COVID-19 (dated by TCRdb to 2018 to 2020). Libraries were constructed by the immunoSEQ multiplex PCR assay. TCRdb took over this immuneACCESS table, retaining in-frame rearrangements with V and J assigned. Such tables are incomplete; in checked studies, under half of the missing clones stem from an unresolved V gene, and the remainder is unexplained. Recorded for this sample are around 280,000 clones; around 92% of them occurred a single time. The top ten constitute around 10% of the sample. The sample taken for sequencing was peripheral blood. These TCRs come from a woman aged 25 to 39 with COVID-19, enrolled during active disease.

This clone was detected only a few times. The chain is built from TRBV5-6 and TRBJ1-2; D is unclear. The CDR3 has 15 amino acids. CDR1 is SGHDT, CDR2 YYEEEE, per germline. Trimming took off 0 bases at V and 3 bases at J, with 12 bases between the two ends. CDR3 loop: CASSLAAADHYGYTF. As DNA, the CDR3 is TGTGCCAGCAGCTTGGCCGCGGCAGACCACTATGGCTACACCTTC.

This clone has just a few counts. The V and J genes are TRBV7-2 and TRBJ2-1, with D unclear. CDR1 is SGHTA, CDR2 FQGNSA, per germline. The CDR3 totals 14 residues. V was shortened by 1 base and J by 8 bases, with 12 bases between the two germline ends. CDR3 sequence reads: CASSLVVSRDEQFF. CDR3 DNA sequence: TGTGCCAGCAGCTTAGTAGTCTCCCGGGATGAGCAGTTCTTC.

CDR3 sequence reads: CASASALSYSLNTEAFF. For the CDR3, the DNA is TGTGCCAGCGCTTCGGCGTTGAGTTACAGTTTGAACACTGAAGCTTTCTTT. The rearrangement links TRBV5-4 to TRBJ1-1; D is unresolved. Germline V gene lookup returns CDR1 SGHNT and CDR2 YYREEE (reference sequence). This CDR3 is 17 amino acids long. Trimming shortened V by 7 bases and J by 0 bases, and 22 bases separated the two germline ends.

The chain carries TRBV5-5 and TRBJ1-1, with 8 bases fitting TRBD1. Germline CDR1 is SGHKS and CDR2 is YYEKEE (reference sequence). V was pared by 4 bases and J by 4 bases, with 9 bases of the junction left unmatched. This CDR3 comprises 15 residues. CDR3 nucleotide sequence: TGTGCCAGCAGCCCCACGGACAGGGTTCCCACTGAAGCTTTCTTT. Translated, it gives CASSPTDRVPTEAFF.

The chain is built from TRBV28 and TRBJ1-1; the D gene is possibly TRBD1 (6 bases). The CDR3 is 15 residues long. Germline V gives CDR1 MDHEN, CDR2 SYDVKM. V shed 6 bases and J shed 2 bases, with 16 bases lying between them. The DNA for the CDR3 is TGTGCCAGCAGCCTTCCAGGGGATAGAAACACTGAAGCTTTCTTT. Protein product: CASSLPGDRNTEAFF.

V gene TRBV3-1 (or the pseudogene TRBV3-2) combines with J gene TRBJ2-7; TRBD1 might be the D (5 bases). Trimming stripped 4 bases from V and 3 bases from J, with 19 bases between. CDR1 and CDR2 from the germline V gene are LGHDT and YNNKEL (reference sequence). The CDR3 has 16 amino acids. The CDR3: CASSPFRRASDYEQYF. The CDR3 DNA reads as TGTGCCAGCAGCCCCTTTCGCAGGGCCAGCGACTACGAGCAGTACTTC.

The genes are TRBV18 and TRBJ2-3; 9 nucleotides agree with TRBD1. After removal of 6 bases from V and 6 bases from J, the junction contained 10 bases not matched to a gene. This CDR3 has 15 residues. The germline V gene encodes CDR1 KGHSH and CDR2 LQKENI. This CDR3 is CASSPGQGLGDTQYF. The CDR3 bases are TGTGCCAGCTCGCCCGGACAGGGGTTAGGGGATACGCAGTATTTT.

This clone showed up just once. The chain is built from TRBV5-1 and TRBJ1-2; 10 nucleotides align to TRBD1. V lost 4 bases, J lost 4 bases, and 7 bases stayed unmatched. Germline-derived CDR1 and CDR2 are SGHRS and YFSETQ. CDR3 length: 15 amino acids. The CDR3 DNA is TGCGCCAGCAGCAGGGGACAGGGGTCTACCTATGGCTACACCTTC. This gives the protein CASSRGQGSTYGYTF.

The chain combines TRBV19 with TRBJ2-7, with D possibly being TRBD2 (5 bases). Trimming removed 6 bases from V and 2 bases from J, with 20 bases in between. Germline CDR1 is LNHDA and CDR2 is SQIVND (reference sequence). The CDR3 sequence is 16 residues long. The CDR3 DNA reads TGTGCCAGTAGCCCAAATCCATGGGAGTCAACCTACGAGCAGTACTTC. This translates into CASSPNPWESTYEQYF.

The gene calls are TRBV5-1 and TRBJ1-6; TRBD1 aligns across 8 bases. Germline-derived CDR1 and CDR2 are SGHRS and YFSETQ. CDR3 length: 19 residues. V lost 0 bases to trimming and J lost 6 bases; unmatched junction nucleotides: 14. Written as DNA, the CDR3 is TGCGCCAGCAGCTTGGAGGGTCCAGGGGGCGCCCCGGGTAATTCACCCCTCCACTTT. Its translation is CASSLEGPGGAPGNSPLHF.

V gene TRBV27 combines with J gene TRBJ2-7; D uncertain. Germline V CDR1 and CDR2: MNHEY, SMNVEV (reference sequence). Trimming took 0 bases from V and 3 from J, leaving 6 bases between them. CDR3 length equals 13 residues. CDR3 sequence (DNA): TGTGCCAGCAGTTTATCGAACAGCTACGAGCAGTACTTC. Translated: CASSLSNSYEQYF.

The chain couples TRBV19 to TRBJ2-7; TRBD1 matches 10 bases. Germline V CDR1 and CDR2: LNHDA, SQIVND (reference sequence). J gave up 4 bases and V 2 bases, and 8 bases lay outside the gene matches. This CDR3 has 16 amino acids. CDR3: CASSITGTGAKYEQYF. CDR3 bases: TGTGCCAGTAGTATAACCGGGACAGGGGCGAAGTACGAGCAGTACTTC.

The chain combines TRBV5-4 with TRBJ2-7; 8 bases agree with TRBD1. The germline V gene encodes CDR1 SGHNT and CDR2 YYREEE (reference sequence). This CDR3 region has 17 residues. The trim removed 2 bases at V and 0 bases at J, leaving 10 bases unmatched. The CDR3 bases are TGTGCCAGCAGCTTCCAGCGAAACAGGGGGAGCTCCTACGAGCAGTACTTC. Its protein is CASSFQRNRGSSYEQYF.

The CDR3 is CASSVRGGEAKNIQYF. In DNA form, the CDR3 reads TGTGCCAGCAGTGTACGGGGGGGCGAGGCCAAAAACATTCAGTACTTC. V usage is TRBV2 and J usage is TRBJ2-4; TRBD2 matches at 8 bases. The CDR3 runs to 16 residues. CDR1 SNHLY and CDR2 FYNNEI come from the germline V gene. V lost 4 bases and J lost 1; bases outside the gene matches: 6.

The CDR3 DNA follows: TGCAGCGCCACCGGACAGGGGAACTATGGCTACACCTTC. This translates into CSATGQGNYGYTF. The rearrangement uses TRBV29-1 and TRBJ1-2; TRBD1 aligns across 9 bases. The V gene's germline CDR1 is SQVTM and CDR2 ANQGSEA. The trim removed 7 bases at V and 2 bases at J, leaving 5 bases unmatched. The CDR3 length is 13 residues.

This clone was seen a few times. The V gene is TRBV4-2, the J gene TRBJ1-2, with TRBD1 matching 8 bases. The CDR3 runs 13 residues. V trimming: 5 bases; J trimming: 6 bases; junction bases outside the gene matches: 5. Germline V gene data show CDR1 as LGHNA and CDR2 as YNFKEQ. The CDR3 sequence is CASSVQGADGYTF. The CDR3 coding sequence is TGTGCCAGCAGCGTCCAGGGGGCGGATGGCTACACCTTC.

The chain employs TRBV5-6 and TRBJ1-5; 9 positions match TRBD1. The CDR3 has 15 amino acids. With 7 bases clipped from V and 6 bases from J, the junction kept 11 bases outside the gene matches. The germline CDR1 and CDR2 sequences are SGHDT and YYEEEE. CDR3 residues: CASEKAGTGSQPQHF. CDR3 coding DNA: TGTGCCAGCGAAAAGGCCGGGACAGGGTCTCAGCCCCAGCATTTT. Supplemented by reference TRBV5-6 and TRBJ1-5, the full variable domain reads DAGVTQSPTHLIKTRGQQVTLRCSPKSGHDTVSWYQQALGQGPQFIFQYYEEEERQRGNFPDRFSGHQFPNYSSELNVNALLLGDSALYLCASEKAGTGSQPQHFGDGTRLSIL.

V is TRBV27 and J is TRBJ1-1; weak D call: TRBD1 (5 bases). The CDR3 covers 14 residues. Germline CDR1 reads MNHEY; CDR2 reads SMNVEV (reference sequence). Trimming stripped 4 bases from V and 3 bases from J, with 12 bases between. The CDR3 loop is CASSSGWRDTEAFF. The CDR3 region has the DNA TGTGCCAGCAGTTCAGGGTGGAGGGACACTGAAGCTTTCTTT.

This clone was counted between two and nine times. This sequence joins TRBV28 and TRBJ2-2; tentative D call: TRBD1 (6 bases). The CDR3 extends over 12 amino acids. Germline V gene lookup returns CDR1 MDHEN and CDR2 SYDVKM. V was trimmed by 6 bases and J by 7 bases, leaving 9 bases between them. The CDR3 bases are TGTGCCAGCAGCCGGGACATCGGGGAGCTGTTTTTT. Translation: CASSRDIGELFF.

This sequence joins TRBV2 and TRBJ1-4; 8 bases are shared with TRBD1. The V and J ends lost 5 bases and 5 bases, in that order; junction bases with no gene match: 4. Germline V CDR1 and CDR2: SNHLY, FYNNEI. This CDR3 is built from 14 residues. CDR3 amino acids: CASSFRGLNEKLFF. CDR3 nucleotide sequence: TGTGCCAGCAGTTTCAGGGGGCTCAATGAAAAACTGTTTTTT.

The chain has TRBV6-1 and TRBJ1-4; D remains unclear. V shed 2 bases and J shed 13 bases, with 14 bases lying between them. Germline V CDR1 and CDR2: MNHNS, SASEGT. The CDR3 extends over 13 amino acids. CDR3 DNA sequence: TGTGCCAGCAGTGAACTGTCATTGAGTGGACTGTTTTTT. Protein product: CASSELSLSGLFF.

V and J are TRBV7-9 and TRBJ1-1; unclear D gene. The length of the CDR3 is 13 residues. From germline, CDR1 is SEHNR and CDR2 FQNEAQ (reference sequence). V lost 3 bases and J 3 bases, leaving 8 bases between the germline ends. The CDR3 bases are TGTGCCAGCAGCTTCCCCCCAGACACTGAAGCTTTCTTT. It codes for CASSFPPDTEAFF.

The chain has TRBV18 and TRBJ1-5, with no clear D. Looked up from germline, CDR1 is KGHSH and CDR2 is LQKENI. This CDR3 spans 16 amino acids. Trimming shortened V by 1 base and J by 1 base, and 11 bases separated the two germline ends. The CDR3 loop reads CASSPRSTGSNQPQHF. The CDR3 bases are TGTGCCAGCTCACCACGCTCGACGGGAAGCAATCAGCCCCAGCATTTT.

For the CDR3, the DNA is TGTGCCAGCAGCTCCCCCGCCGGGGCTAACTATGGCTACACCTTC. Translated, it gives CASSSPAGANYGYTF. V is TRBV5-4 and J is TRBJ1-2, with D unresolved. The CDR3 loop spans 15 amino acids. Germline V CDR1 and CDR2: SGHNT, YYREEE (reference sequence). Trimming shortened V by 3 bases and J by 0 bases, and 12 bases separated the two germline ends. The whole variable domain, filled in from reference TRBV5-4 and TRBJ1-2, reads ETGVTQSPTHLIKTRGQQVTLRCSSQSGHNTVSWYQQALGQGPQFIFQYYREEENGRGNFPPRFSGLQFPNYSSELNVNALELDDSALYLCASSSPAGANYGYTFGSGTRLTVV.

The V and J genes are TRBV7-2 and TRBJ2-1; 8 bases map to TRBD2. The CDR3 length is 15 residues. Trimming removed 5 bases from V and 6 bases from J; junction bases left unmatched: 9. Per germline, CDR1 SGHTA and CDR2 FQGNSA. The CDR3 loop reads CASSPPGGPFNEQFF. CDR3 sequence (DNA): TGTGCCAGCAGCCCCCCGGGGGGGCCGTTCAATGAGCAGTTCTTC. The whole variable domain, filled in from reference TRBV7-2 and TRBJ2-1, reads GAGVSQSPSNKVTEKGKDVELRCDPISGHTALYWYRQSLGQGLEFLIYFQGNSAPDKSGLPSDRFSAERTGGSVSTLTIQRTQQEDSAVYLCASSPPGGPFNEQFFGPGTRLTVL.

This chain connects TRBV19 to TRBJ1-1, with 8 bases matching TRBD1. The ends lost 7 bases at V and 5 bases at J; junction bases unmatched: 12. The germline gives CDR1 LNHDA, CDR2 SQIVND (reference sequence). The CDR3 contains 15 residues. This chain's CDR3 is CASIPPGGGRTEAFF. Written as DNA, the CDR3 is TGTGCCAGTATCCCCCCAGGGGGCGGCAGAACTGAAGCTTTCTTT.

The genes are TRBV2 and TRBJ2-3; D uncertain. The V end was cut by 1 base, the J end by 0 bases, with 14 bases between. The CDR3 has 17 amino acids. Germline loops: CDR1 SNHLY, CDR2 FYNNEI. The chain's CDR3 is CASSEVLAVISTDTQYF. In nucleotides, the CDR3 is TGTGCCAGCAGTGAAGTTTTGGCAGTTATCAGCACAGATACGCAGTATTTT. The full variable domain, its missing parts supplied by reference TRBV2 and TRBJ2-3, is EPEVTQTPSHQVTQMGQEVILRCVPISNHLYFYWYRQILGQKVEFLVSFYNNEISEKSEIFDDQFSVERPDGSNFTLKIRSTKLEDSAMYFCASSEVLAVISTDTQYFGPGTRLTVL.

V and J are TRBV7-2 and TRBJ1-2; the D is unclear. The CDR3 loop spans 13 amino acids. CDR1 and CDR2 (germline): SGHTA, FQGNSA. With 2 bases removed from V and 6 bases from J, the gap between germline ends came to 10 bases. CDR3 protein: CASSLRTGNGYTF. The CDR3, as DNA: TGTGCCAGCAGCTTAAGGACGGGGAATGGCTACACCTTC.